This T cell receptor beta chain was sequenced in a study of blood T cell repertoires in COVID-19. For the study at large: Donors in the United States, Italy and Spain gave samples during acute or convalescent COVID-19. PBMCs, B-cell-depleted T cells, or T cells were the source of the cDNA or gDNA that made up the material.

How the authors handled the data: Researchers report that nucleated cell counts were estimated from reference gene primer amplification. The table came from immunoSEQ multiplex PCR; TCRdb's copy has only in-frame clones and leaves some out. V and J calls and clone size are those listed in that table; D and trimming were worked out from the DNA. The table lists fewer than 200,000 clones, roughly 87% of them singletons. The CDR3 has 15 residues. Germline V gene sequence: CDR1 SGHRS, CDR2 YFSETQ. V lost 4 bases and J lost 8, with 16 bases in between. The rearrangement joins TRBV5-1 to TRBJ1-6, with a tentative D call TRBD1 (5 bases). Source material: peripheral blood. This clonotype originated in a woman aged 55-75 years who had recovered from COVID-19. The CDR3 reads CASSSSGQQDSPLHF. The CDR3 nucleotides read TGCGCCAGCAGCAGCTCAGGGCAGCAGGATTCACCCCTCCACTTT.